This T cell receptor beta chain is drawn from a study of T cells after yellow fever vaccination. Each CDR3 protein gets one entry after TCRdb re-called the 5' RACE reads with MiXCR. Seen here are roughly 120,000 distinct CDR3 sequences, approximately 7% observed once, and the top ten hold about 2.7%. Regarding the study as a whole: Clonotype sharing between CD4 and CD8 compartments was small. At less than 97% for CD4 and about 91% for CD8, most primary-vaccination clones showed up again after the booster.

This clonotype was found many times. Its antigen is not known. Sequenced material: CD4+ T cells sorted from PBMCs, taken around 10 days after the first yellow fever vaccination. This receptor was identified in a man between 18 and 29 years old who received the YFV17D yellow fever vaccine.

DNA of the CDR3: TGTGCCAGTAGTATTTCTTGGGAGCAGTTCTTC. It specifies CASSISWEQFF. The chain employs TRBV19 and TRBJ2-1; D is unclear. Trimming took off 3 bases at V and 10 bases at J, with 7 bases between the two ends. This CDR3 comprises 11 residues. The germline V gene encodes CDR1 LNHDA and CDR2 SQIVND (reference sequence). The full variable domain, its missing parts supplied by reference TRBV19 and TRBJ2-1, is DGGITQSPKYLFRKEGQNVTLSCEQNLNHDAMYWYRQDPGQGLRLIYYSQIVNDFQKGDIAEGYSVSREKKESFPLTVTSAQKNPTAFYLCASSISWEQFFGPGTRLTVL.